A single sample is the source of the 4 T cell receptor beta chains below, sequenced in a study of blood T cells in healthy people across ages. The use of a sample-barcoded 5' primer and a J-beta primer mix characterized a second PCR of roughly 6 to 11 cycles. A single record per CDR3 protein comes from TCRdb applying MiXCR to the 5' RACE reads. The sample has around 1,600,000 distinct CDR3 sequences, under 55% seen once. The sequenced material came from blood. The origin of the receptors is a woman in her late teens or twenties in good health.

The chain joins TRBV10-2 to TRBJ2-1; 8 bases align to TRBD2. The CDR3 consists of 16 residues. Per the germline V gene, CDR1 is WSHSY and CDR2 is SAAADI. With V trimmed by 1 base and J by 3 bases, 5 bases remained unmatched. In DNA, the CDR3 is TGCGCCAGCAGTGAGTTTGTAGCGGGAATCTACAATGAGCAGTTCTTC. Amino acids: CASSEFVAGIYNEQFF.

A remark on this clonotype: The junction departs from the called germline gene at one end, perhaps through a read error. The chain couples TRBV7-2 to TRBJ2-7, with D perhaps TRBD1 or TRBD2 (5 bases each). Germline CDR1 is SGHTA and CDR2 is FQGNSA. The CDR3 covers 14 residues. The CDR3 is CASSSRDDSYEQYF. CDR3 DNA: TGTGCTAGCAGCTCGAGGGACGACTCCTACGAGCAGTACTTC.

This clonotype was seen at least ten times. In nucleotides, the CDR3 is TGTGCCAGCAGCTTAGGAGGTCGCTGGGATACGCAGTATTTT. Translated, it gives CASSLGGRWDTQYF. J is TRBJ2-3 and V is TRBV7-8; D is uncertain. Germline-derived CDR1 and CDR2 are SGHVS and FQNEAQ. The CDR3 covers 14 residues. Trimming took 1 base from V and 6 from J, leaving 11 bases between them.

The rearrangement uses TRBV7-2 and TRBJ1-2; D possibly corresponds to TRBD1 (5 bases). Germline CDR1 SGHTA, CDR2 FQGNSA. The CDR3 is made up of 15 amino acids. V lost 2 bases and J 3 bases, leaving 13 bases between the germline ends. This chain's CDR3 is CASSLLGTSDYGYTF. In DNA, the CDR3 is TGTGCCAGCAGCTTATTGGGGACGAGCGACTATGGCTACACCTTC.